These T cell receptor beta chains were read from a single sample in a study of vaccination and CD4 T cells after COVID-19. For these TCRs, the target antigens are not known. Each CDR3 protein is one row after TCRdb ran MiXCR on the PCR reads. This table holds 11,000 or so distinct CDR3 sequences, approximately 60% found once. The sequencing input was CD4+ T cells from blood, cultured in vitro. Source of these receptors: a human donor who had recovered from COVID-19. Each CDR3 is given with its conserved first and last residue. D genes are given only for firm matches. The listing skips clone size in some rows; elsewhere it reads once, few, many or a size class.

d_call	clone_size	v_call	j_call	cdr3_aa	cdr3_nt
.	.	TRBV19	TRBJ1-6	CASSMAQGIGSPLHF	TGTGCCAGTAGTATGGCGCAGGGAATAGGTTCACCCCTCCACTTT
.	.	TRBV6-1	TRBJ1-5	CASSDLARGDQPQHF	TGTGCCAGCAGTGACCTGGCCAGGGGCGATCAGCCCCAGCATTTT
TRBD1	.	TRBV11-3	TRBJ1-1	CASVGTVNTEAFF	TGTGCCAGCGTCGGGACAGTGAACACTGAAGCTTTCTTT
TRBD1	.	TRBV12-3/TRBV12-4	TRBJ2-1	CASSFQGGGEQFF	TGTGCCAGCAGTTTTCAAGGGGGCGGTGAGCAGTTCTTC
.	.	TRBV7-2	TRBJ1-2	CASSLGVGPGYTF	TGTGCCAGCAGCTTAGGAGTAGGACCAGGCTACACCTTC
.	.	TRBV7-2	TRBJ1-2	CASSTYGVSMNGYTF	TGTGCCAGCAGCACTTATGGGGTATCAATGAATGGCTACACCTTC
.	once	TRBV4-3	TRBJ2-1	CASSQASAGNNEQFF	TGCGCCAGCAGCCAAGCTTCGGCAGGGAACAATGAGCAGTTCTTC
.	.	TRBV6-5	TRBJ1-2	CASSYNEGSAGYTF	TGTGCCAGCAGTTACAACGAGGGGTCAGCTGGCTACACCTTC
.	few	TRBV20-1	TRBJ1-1	CSAGDTEAFF	TGCAGTGCTGGTGACACTGAAGCTTTCTTT
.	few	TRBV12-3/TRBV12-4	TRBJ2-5	CASSMAGGGQETQYF	TGTGCCAGCAGCATGGCAGGGGGAGGGCAAGAGACCCAGTACTTC
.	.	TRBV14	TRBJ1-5	CASSLQGPPQPQHF	TGTGCCAGCAGCCTTCAGGGTCCGCCTCAGCCCCAGCATTTT
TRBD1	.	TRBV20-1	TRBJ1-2	CSARDSHYGYTF	TGCAGTGCCAGGGACAGTCACTATGGCTACACCTTC
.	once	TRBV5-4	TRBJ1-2	CASSPGQGMYGYTF	TGTGCCAGCAGCCCTGGACAAGGAATGTATGGCTACACCTTC
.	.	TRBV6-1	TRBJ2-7	CASSEALGARSEQYF	TGTGCCAGCAGTGAAGCGCTAGGCGCCCGTAGCGAGCAGTACTTC
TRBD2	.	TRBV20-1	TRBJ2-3	CSAGTTSGRAPDTQYF	TGCAGTGCCGGAACTACTAGCGGGAGGGCCCCAGATACGCAGTATTTT